This T cell receptor beta chain was sequenced for a study of PD-1 blockade in mismatch repair-deficient tumors. Study results and limitations: After pembrolizumab, tumor-resident clones rose rapidly, then generally contracted before radiologic responses.

Only in-frame clones appear in the TCRdb table, and some are missing; sequencing was by immunoSEQ multiplex PCR. This table holds some 110,000 clones, about three quarters found once. In regard to this clone: Antigen unknown.

There are 13 residues in the CDR3. V trimming: 5 bases; J trimming: 6 bases; junction bases outside the gene matches: 4. CDR1 and CDR2 (germline): SEHNR, FQNEAQ (reference sequence). The sequencing used peripheral blood, collected approximately 14 months after starting pembrolizumab. The chain recombines TRBV7-9 with TRBJ2-7; TRBD1 agrees at 10 bases. The receptor's source is an adult with mismatch repair-deficient cancer. CDR3: CASSTRTGGEQYF. CDR3 in DNA: TGTGCCAGCAGCACCCGGACAGGGGGCGAGCAGTACTTC.